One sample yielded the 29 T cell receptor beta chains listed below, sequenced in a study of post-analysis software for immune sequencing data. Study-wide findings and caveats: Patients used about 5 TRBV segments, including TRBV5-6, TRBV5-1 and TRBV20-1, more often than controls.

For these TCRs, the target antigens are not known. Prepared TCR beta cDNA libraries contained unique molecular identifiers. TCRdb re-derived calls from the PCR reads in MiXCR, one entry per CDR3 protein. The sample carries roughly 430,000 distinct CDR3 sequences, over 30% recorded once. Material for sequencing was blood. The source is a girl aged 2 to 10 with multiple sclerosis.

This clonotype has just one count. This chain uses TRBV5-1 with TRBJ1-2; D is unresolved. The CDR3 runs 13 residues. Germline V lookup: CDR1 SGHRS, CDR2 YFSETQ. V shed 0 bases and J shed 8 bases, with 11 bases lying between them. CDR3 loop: CASSLGQAKGYTF. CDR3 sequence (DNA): TGCGCCAGCAGCTTGGGCCAGGCCAAGGGCTACACCTTC.

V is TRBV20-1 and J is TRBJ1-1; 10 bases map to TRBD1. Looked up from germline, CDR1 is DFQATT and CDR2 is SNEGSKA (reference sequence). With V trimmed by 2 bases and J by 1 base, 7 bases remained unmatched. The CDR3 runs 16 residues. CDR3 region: CSARLRQGARNTEAFF. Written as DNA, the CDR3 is TGCAGTGCTAGACTCAGACAGGGGGCGCGGAACACTGAAGCTTTCTTT.

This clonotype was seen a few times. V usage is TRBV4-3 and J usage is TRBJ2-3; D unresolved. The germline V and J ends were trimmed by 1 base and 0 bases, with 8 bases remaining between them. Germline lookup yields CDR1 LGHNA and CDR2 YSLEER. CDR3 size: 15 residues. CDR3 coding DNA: TGCGCCAGCAGCCAAGCTGGAGCTAGCACAGATACGCAGTATTTT. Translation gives CASSQAGASTDTQYF.

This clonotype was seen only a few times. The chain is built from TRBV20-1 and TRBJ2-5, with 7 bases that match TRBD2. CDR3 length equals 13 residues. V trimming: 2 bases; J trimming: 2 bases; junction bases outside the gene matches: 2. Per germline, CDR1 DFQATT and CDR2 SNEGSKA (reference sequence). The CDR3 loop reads CSARPSGQETQYF. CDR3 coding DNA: TGCAGTGCTAGACCTAGCGGTCAAGAGACCCAGTACTTC.

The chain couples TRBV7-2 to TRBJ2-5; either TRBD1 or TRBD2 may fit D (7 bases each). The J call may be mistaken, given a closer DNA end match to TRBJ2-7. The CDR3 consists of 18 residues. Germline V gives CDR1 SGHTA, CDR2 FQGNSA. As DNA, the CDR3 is TGTGCCAGCAGCTTACGCTTTTGGACCCAGGGGGGGACGGACGAGCAGTACTTC. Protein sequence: CASSLRFWTQGGTDEQYF.

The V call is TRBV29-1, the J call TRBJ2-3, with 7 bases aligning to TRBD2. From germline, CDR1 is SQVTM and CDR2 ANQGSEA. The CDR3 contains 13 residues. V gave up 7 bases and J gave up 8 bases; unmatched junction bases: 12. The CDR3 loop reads CSAAGVLRGTQYF. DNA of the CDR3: TGCAGCGCGGCGGGGGTCCTTAGAGGTACGCAGTATTTT.

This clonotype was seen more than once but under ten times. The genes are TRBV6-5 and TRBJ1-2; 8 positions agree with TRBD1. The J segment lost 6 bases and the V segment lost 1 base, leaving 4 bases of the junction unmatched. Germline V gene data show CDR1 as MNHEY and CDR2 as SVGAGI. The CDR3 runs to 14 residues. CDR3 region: CASSYLDRVNGYTF. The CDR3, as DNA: TGTGCCAGCAGTTACTTGGACAGGGTCAATGGCTACACCTTC.

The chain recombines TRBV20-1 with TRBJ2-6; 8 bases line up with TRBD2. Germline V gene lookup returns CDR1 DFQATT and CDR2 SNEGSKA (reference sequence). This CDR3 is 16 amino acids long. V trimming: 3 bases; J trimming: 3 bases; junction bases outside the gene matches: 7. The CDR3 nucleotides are TGCAGTGCTAGCCCCAGCGGGAGAATTGGGGCCAACGTCCTGACTTTC. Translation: CSASPSGRIGANVLTF.

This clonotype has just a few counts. This CDR3 is CATSRDGHTEAFF. CDR3 bases: TGTGCCACCAGCAGAGATGGGCACACTGAAGCTTTCTTT. The chain links TRBV15 to TRBJ1-1, with unresolved D. Per germline, CDR1 LNHNV and CDR2 YYDKDF (reference sequence). The CDR3 sequence is 13 residues long. V lost 0 bases and J 3 bases, leaving 5 bases between the germline ends.

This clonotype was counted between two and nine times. The CDR3 coding sequence is TGCAGTGCTACTCGGACTAGCGGGGACCAAGAGACCCAGTACTTC. Its translation is CSATRTSGDQETQYF. This chain uses TRBV20-1 with TRBJ2-5, with TRBD2 matching 12 bases. This CDR3 is built from 15 residues. Germline values: CDR1 DFQATT, CDR2 SNEGSKA (reference sequence). The J segment lost 0 bases and the V segment lost 4 bases, leaving 3 bases of the junction unmatched.

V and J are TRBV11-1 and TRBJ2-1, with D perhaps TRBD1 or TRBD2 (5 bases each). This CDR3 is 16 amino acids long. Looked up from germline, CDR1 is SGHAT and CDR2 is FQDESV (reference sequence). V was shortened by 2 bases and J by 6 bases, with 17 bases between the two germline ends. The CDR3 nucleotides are TGTGCCAGCAGCTTACCCCCGGGACCACCTTCCAATGAGCAGTTCTTC. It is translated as CASSLPPGPPSNEQFF.

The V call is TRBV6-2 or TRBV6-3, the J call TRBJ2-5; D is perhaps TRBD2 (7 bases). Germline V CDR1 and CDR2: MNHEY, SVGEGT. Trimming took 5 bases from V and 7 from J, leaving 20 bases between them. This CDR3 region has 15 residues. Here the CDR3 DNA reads TGTGCCAGCAGTAAACCTAGGGGGGGGCCAGGGACCCAGTACTTC. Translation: CASSKPRGGPGTQYF.

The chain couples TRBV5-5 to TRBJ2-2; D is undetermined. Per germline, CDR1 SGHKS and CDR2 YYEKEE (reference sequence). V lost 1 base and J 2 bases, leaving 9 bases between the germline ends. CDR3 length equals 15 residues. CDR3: CASSLRSDNTGELFF. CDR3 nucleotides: TGTGCCAGCAGCTTGCGGTCGGACAACACCGGGGAGCTGTTTTTT. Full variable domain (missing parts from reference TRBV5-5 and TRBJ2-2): DAGVTQSPTHLIKTRGQQVTLRCSPISGHKSVSWYQQVLGQGPQFIFQYYEKEERGRGNFPDRFSARQFPNYSSELNVNALLLGDSALYLCASSLRSDNTGELFFGEGSRLTVL.

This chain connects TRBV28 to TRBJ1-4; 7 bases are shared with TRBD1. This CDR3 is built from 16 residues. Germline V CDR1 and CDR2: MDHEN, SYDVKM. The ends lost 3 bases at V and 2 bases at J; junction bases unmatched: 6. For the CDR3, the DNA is TGTGCCAGCAGTTTTACAGGGGCGTTGACTAATGAAAAACTGTTTTTT. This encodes CASSFTGALTNEKLFF.

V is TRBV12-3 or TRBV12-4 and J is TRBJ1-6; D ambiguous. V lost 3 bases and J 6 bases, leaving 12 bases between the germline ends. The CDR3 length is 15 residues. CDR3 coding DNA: TGTGCCAGCAGTTTCTCCGGACCGGGTAATTCACCCCTCCACTTT. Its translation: CASSFSGPGNSPLHF.

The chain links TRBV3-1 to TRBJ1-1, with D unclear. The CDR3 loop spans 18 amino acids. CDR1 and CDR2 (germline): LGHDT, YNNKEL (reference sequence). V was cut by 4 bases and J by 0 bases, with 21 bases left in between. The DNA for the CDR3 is TGTGCCAGCAGCCGCATCCCGGTCGGGGTAATAATGAACACTGAAGCTTTCTTT. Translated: CASSRIPVGVIMNTEAFF.

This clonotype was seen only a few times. For the CDR3, the DNA is TGTGCCAGCAGCGCCGGACAGGGAAACTCTGGGGCCAACGTCCTGACTTTC. Its protein is CASSAGQGNSGANVLTF. The genes are TRBV7-9 and TRBJ2-6; 8 bases align to TRBD1. The V segment lost 5 bases and the J segment 0 bases; nucleotides outside the gene matches: 6. Germline-derived CDR1 and CDR2 are SEHNR and FQNEAQ (reference sequence). CDR3 size: 17 residues.

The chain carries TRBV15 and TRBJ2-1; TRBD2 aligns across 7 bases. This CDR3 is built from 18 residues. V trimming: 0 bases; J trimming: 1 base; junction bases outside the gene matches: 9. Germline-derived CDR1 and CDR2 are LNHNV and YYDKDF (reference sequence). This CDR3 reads CATSRDDPGLLSYNEQFF. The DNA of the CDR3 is TGTGCCACCAGCAGAGATGACCCGGGACTACTATCCTACAATGAGCAGTTCTTC.

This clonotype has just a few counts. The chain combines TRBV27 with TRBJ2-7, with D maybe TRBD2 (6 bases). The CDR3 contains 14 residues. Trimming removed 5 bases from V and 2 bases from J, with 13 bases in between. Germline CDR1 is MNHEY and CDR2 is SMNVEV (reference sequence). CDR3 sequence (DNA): TGTGCCAGCAGTATCCGCCGGGAGACCTACGAGCAGTACTTC. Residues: CASSIRRETYEQYF.

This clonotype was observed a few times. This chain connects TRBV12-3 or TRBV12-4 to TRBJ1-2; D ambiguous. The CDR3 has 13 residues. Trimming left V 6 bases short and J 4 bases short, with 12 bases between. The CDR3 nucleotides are TGTGCCAGCAGGGCTCAGGTGGGCTATGGCTACACCTTC. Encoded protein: CASRAQVGYGYTF.

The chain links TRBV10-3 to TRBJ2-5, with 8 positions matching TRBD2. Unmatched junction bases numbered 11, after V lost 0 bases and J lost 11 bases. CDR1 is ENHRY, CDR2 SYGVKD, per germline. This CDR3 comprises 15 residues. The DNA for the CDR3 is TGTGCCATCAGTGAGTCGTTGACTAGCGCCTACGGGCAGTACTTC. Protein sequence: CAISESLTSAYGQYF.

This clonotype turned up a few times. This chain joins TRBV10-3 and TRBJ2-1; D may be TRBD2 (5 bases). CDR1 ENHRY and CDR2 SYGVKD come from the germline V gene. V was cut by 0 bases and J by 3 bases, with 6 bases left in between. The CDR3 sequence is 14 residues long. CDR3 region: CAISESSGYNEQFF. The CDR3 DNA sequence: TGTGCCATCAGTGAGTCCAGCGGCTACAATGAGCAGTTCTTC.

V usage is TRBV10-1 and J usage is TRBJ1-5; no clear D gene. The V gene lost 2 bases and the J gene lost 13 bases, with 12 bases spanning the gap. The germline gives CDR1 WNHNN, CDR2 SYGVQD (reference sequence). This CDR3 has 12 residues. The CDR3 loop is CASSEKRSQQHF. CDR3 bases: TGCGCCAGCAGTGAGAAGAGATCCCAACAGCATTTT.

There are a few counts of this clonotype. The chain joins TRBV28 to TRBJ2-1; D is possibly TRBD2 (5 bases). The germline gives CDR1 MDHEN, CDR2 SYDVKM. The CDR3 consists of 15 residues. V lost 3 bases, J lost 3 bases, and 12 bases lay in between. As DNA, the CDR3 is TGTGCCAGCAGTTTCAGTGGGAGCTACTACAATGAGCAGTTCTTC. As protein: CASSFSGSYYNEQFF.

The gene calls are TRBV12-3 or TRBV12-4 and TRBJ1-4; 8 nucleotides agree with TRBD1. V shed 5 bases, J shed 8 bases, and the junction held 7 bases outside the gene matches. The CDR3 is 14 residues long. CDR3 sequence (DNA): TGTGCCAGCAGTGCTGGACAGGGTTGGGAAAAACTGTTTTTT. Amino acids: CASSAGQGWEKLFF.

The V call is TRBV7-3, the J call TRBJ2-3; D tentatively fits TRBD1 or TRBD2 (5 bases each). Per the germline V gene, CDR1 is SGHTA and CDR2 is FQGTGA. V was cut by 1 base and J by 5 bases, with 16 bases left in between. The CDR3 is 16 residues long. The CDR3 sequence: CASSLMGDLRVDTQYF. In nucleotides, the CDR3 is TGTGCCAGCAGCTTAATGGGGGACCTTAGGGTAGATACGCAGTATTTT.

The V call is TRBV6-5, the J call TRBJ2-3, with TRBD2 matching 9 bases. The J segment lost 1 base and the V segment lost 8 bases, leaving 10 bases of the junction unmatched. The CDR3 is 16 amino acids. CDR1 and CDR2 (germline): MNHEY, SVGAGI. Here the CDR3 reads CASSEWRGGGTDTQYF. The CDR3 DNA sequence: TGTGCCAGCTCTGAGTGGCGGGGGGGAGGCACAGATACGCAGTATTTT.

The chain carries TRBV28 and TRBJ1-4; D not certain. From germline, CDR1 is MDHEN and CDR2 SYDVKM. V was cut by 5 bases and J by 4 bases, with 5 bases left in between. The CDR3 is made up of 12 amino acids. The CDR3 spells CASSNINEKLFF. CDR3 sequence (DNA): TGTGCCAGCAGTAACATTAATGAAAAACTGTTTTTT.

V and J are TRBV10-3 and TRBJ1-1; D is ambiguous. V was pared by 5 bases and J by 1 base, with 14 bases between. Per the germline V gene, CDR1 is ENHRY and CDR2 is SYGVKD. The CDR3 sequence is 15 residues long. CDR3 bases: TGTGCCATCAGTAACGATGTGGTCGGGAACACTGAAGCTTTCTTT. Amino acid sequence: CAISNDVVGNTEAFF.